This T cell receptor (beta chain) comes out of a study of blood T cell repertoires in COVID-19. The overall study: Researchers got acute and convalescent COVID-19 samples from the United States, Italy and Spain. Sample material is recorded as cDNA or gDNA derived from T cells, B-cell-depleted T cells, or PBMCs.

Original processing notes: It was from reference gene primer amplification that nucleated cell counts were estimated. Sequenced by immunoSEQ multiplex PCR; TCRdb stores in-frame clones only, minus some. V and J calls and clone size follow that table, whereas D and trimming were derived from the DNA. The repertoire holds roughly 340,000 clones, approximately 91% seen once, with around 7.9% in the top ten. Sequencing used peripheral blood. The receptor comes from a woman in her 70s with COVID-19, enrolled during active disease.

CDR3 in amino acids: CSVGLTGEGTEAFF. The DNA for the CDR3 is TGCAGCGTGGGCCTCACAGGGGAAGGCACTGAAGCTTTCTTT. The chain recombines TRBV29-1 with TRBJ1-1, with TRBD1 matching 7 bases. V was clipped by 6 bases and J by 4 bases; unmatched bases: 11. This CDR3 region has 14 residues. The germline gives CDR1 SQVTM, CDR2 ANQGSEA.